The clone carrying this T cell receptor beta chain was found a few times. What it binds is not known. This entry belongs to a study of cytomegalovirus exposure and HLA in healthy donors. Study-wide results and limits: A list of approximately 160 TCR beta chains associated with cytomegalovirus was given.

Method: immunoSEQ multiplex PCR; TCRdb's copy keeps in-frame clones and lacks some. Here the sample spans 100,000 to 130,000 clones, roughly 88% being singletons. This receptor was identified in a woman aged 18-30 years in good health and CMV-seronegative. Sequencing used PBMCs.

The CDR3 nucleotides are TGTGCCAGCAGTGTAGAACGAATCTACGAGCAGTACTTC. Translating it yields CASSVERIYEQYF. The V gene is TRBV2, the J gene TRBJ2-7; unclear D gene. The CDR3 length is 13 residues. From germline, CDR1 is SNHLY and CDR2 FYNNEI. V was trimmed by 4 bases and J by 3 bases, leaving 10 bases between them.